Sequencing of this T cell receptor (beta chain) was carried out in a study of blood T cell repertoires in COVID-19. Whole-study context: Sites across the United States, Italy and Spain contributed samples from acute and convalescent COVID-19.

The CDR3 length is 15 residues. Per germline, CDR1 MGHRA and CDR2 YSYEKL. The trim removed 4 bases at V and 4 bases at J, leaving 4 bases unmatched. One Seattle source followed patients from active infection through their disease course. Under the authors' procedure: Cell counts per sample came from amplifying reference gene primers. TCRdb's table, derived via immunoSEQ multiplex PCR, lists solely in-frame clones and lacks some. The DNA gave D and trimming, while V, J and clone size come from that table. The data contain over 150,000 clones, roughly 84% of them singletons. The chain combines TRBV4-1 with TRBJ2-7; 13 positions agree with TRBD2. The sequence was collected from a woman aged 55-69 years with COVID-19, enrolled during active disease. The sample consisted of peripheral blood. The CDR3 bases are TGCGCCAGCAGCCCCGGACTAGCGGGAGTATACGAGCAGTACTTC. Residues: CASSPGLAGVYEQYF.